This T cell receptor (beta chain) was retrieved from a study of blood T cell repertoires in COVID-19. This CDR3 has 16 amino acids. V shed 5 bases, J shed 8 bases, and the junction held 12 bases outside the gene matches. Looked up from germline, CDR1 is SGHTA and CDR2 is FQGNSA. Here immunoSEQ multiplex PCR was the method, and the copy in TCRdb shows in-frame clones only, minus some. The profile shows around 77,000 clones, 82% of them singletons. This chain links TRBV7-2 with TRBJ1-6, with TRBD1 matching over 7 bases. Sequenced sample: peripheral blood. This receptor was obtained from a human donor in a cohort sampled during active COVID-19. The CDR3 sequence: CASSQSSTGWDSPLHF. CDR3 coding DNA: TGTGCCAGCAGCCAAAGCTCGACAGGGTGGGATTCACCCCTCCACTTT.